This passage covers 2 T cell receptor beta chains from one sample sequenced in a study of regulatory T cells in long-lasting Graves disease. Sample time point: newly diagnosed GD, antithyroid drugs for less than 3 months. There was RNA extracted from PBMCs, and the TCR library was made from it. HTBI primers from iRepertoire and Arm-PCR of CDR3 regions yielded the TCR beta libraries. Using its own MiXCR run on the multiplex PCR reads, TCRdb lists one record per CDR3 protein. The sample lists hundreds of thousands of distinct CDR3 sequences; about 16% were seen once. These same records also appear under a second study, on T cells in Graves' hyperthyroidism and ophthalmopathy.

The sample consisted of peripheral blood mononuclear cells (PBMCs), taken at new diagnosis, from a patient treated with antithyroid drugs. Receptor source: a man younger than 35 with Graves disease.

V usage is TRBV5-5 and J usage is TRBJ1-2; D perhaps matches TRBD1 (5 bases). CDR3 length: 11 amino acids. Trimming cost V 5 bases and J 8 bases, with 10 bases left between them. Germline V gives CDR1 SGHKS, CDR2 YYEKEE (reference sequence). The CDR3 DNA follows: TGTGCCAGCAGGCGGGGGAGCGGCTACACCTTC. Translation: CASRRGSGYTF.

This clonotype was counted only a few times. V usage is TRBV7-9 and J usage is TRBJ1-1, with D tentatively TRBD1 (5 bases). Germline values: CDR1 SEHNR, CDR2 FQNEAQ (reference sequence). Trimming stripped 5 bases from V and 0 bases from J, with 19 bases between. The CDR3 length is 17 residues. CDR3 in amino acids: CASSRRGVNGVNTEAFF. The DNA for the CDR3 is TGTGCCAGCAGCCGGAGGGGAGTCAATGGGGTGAACACTGAAGCTTTCTTT.